This TCR beta chain was recorded in a study of blood T cell repertoires in COVID-19. Study background: Collection of acute and convalescent COVID-19 samples took place in the United States, Italy and Spain. T cells, B-cell-depleted T cells, or PBMCs provided the cDNA or gDNA that served as material.

Authors' data handling: Estimation of nucleated cell counts relied on the amplification of reference gene primers. Clones were sequenced by immunoSEQ multiplex PCR, and TCRdb holds only the in-frame ones, with some missing. That table gives V, J and clone size, and the DNA gave D and trimming. The data show about 140,000 clones, around 88% seen once. CDR3 length: 17 residues. V trimming: 2 bases; J trimming: 4 bases; junction bases outside the gene matches: 7. From germline, CDR1 is MNHEY and CDR2 SVGEGT. This chain joins TRBV6-2 or TRBV6-3 and TRBJ2-6, with 8 bases fitting TRBD2. The source is a woman in her sixties or seventies with acute or convalescent COVID-19. Sequenced sample: peripheral blood. CDR3 sequence (DNA): TGTGCCAGCAGTTACGACGGGGGGGCTGGAGGGGCCAACGTCCTGACTTTC. Its translation is CASSYDGGAGGANVLTF.